This T cell receptor (beta chain) derives from a study of cytomegalovirus exposure and HLA in healthy donors. Background on the study: A prior study identified approximately 120 million unique TCR beta sequences from some 200 million T cells. General study findings and limits: Productive rates of about 87% or about 30% were seen for most TCR beta V segments in an earlier analysis.

Primers: 60 Vbeta forward and 13 Jbeta reverse. Profiling relied on immunoSEQ multiplex PCR, and the TCRdb table lists in-frame clones only, not all of them. The sample gives roughly 200,000 clones, approximately 79% of which show up once; about 4.6% is in the top ten. The CDR3 runs 11 residues. Germline assignment: CDR1 SGHRS and CDR2 YFSETQ. The ends were cut back, 0 bases at V and 12 bases at J, with 10 bases in the middle. Points on this clone: Its antigen is not known.

The V and J genes are TRBV5-1 and TRBJ2-7; possible D gene TRBD1, 6 bases. Source material: PBMCs. The sequence came from a woman aged 25-40 years in good health and CMV-seropositive. The CDR3 reads CASSLETGLYF. CDR3 DNA: TGCGCCAGCAGCTTGGAAACAGGGCTGTACTTC.